These 24 T cell receptor beta chains came from one sample sequenced in a study of blood T cells in healthy people across ages. A second about 7 to 12 cycle PCR used barcoded and J-beta primers. One entry per CDR3 protein, called by TCRdb with MiXCR from the 5' RACE reads. The sample shows some 1.4 million distinct CDR3 sequences, about 40% of them seen only once. The sequencing sample was made of blood. Receptors originate from a woman between 18 and 29 years old in good health.

This clonotype came up a few times. The chain couples TRBV6-5 to TRBJ2-6; D is uncertain. Germline V CDR1 and CDR2: MNHEY, SVGAGI. The V end was cut by 2 bases, the J end by 4 bases, with 12 bases between. This CDR3 has 16 amino acids. CDR3 coding DNA: TGTGCCAGCAGTTACCCCGGAGTATCCGGGGCCAACGTCCTGACTTTC. This sequence encodes CASSYPGVSGANVLTF.

Of note for this clonotype: The junction differs from germline at one of its ends, possibly a read error. The chain employs TRBV24-1 and TRBJ2-3; TRBD1 agrees at 9 bases. The CDR3 extends over 17 amino acids. Germline CDR1 KGHDR, CDR2 SFDVKD. The CDR3 here is CATSDISDRGPTDTQYF. CDR3 in DNA: TGCGCCACCAGTGATATCTCGGACAGGGGACCCACAGATACGCAGTATTTT.

The chain combines TRBV2 with TRBJ2-5; the match to TRBD2 covers 9 bases. The better agreement between TRBJ2-1 and the DNA end casts doubt on the J call. The CDR3 runs 14 residues. Germline assignment: CDR1 SNHLY and CDR2 FYNNEI. The CDR3 sequence: CASSKTSGKETQFF. The CDR3 DNA reads TGTGCCAGCAGTAAGACTAGCGGAAAGGAGACCCAGTTCTTC.

The chain has TRBV2 and TRBJ2-3; TRBD2 agrees at 10 bases. Germline V gene sequence: CDR1 SNHLY, CDR2 FYNNEI. The trim removed 6 bases at V and 2 bases at J, leaving 8 bases unmatched. This CDR3 region has 16 residues. CDR3 protein: CASSRGLAVTTDTQYF. The CDR3 nucleotides read TGTGCCAGCAGCCGCGGACTAGCGGTGACCACAGATACGCAGTATTTT.

This clonotype came up a few times. The rearrangement links TRBV4-1 to TRBJ2-1; no clear D. Trimming cost V 4 bases and J 8 bases, with 12 bases left between them. The germline CDR1 and CDR2 sequences are MGHRA and YSYEKL. The CDR3 covers 13 residues. For the CDR3, the DNA is TGCGCCAGCAGCCCAACCTCTGAATATGAGCAGTTCTTC. It codes for CASSPTSEYEQFF.

The CDR3 spells CAISEPSSGNTIYF. In DNA form, the CDR3 reads TGTGCCATCAGTGAACCTTCCTCTGGAAACACCATATATTTT. This chain joins TRBV10-3 and TRBJ1-3; D call uncertain. Trimming cost V 3 bases and J 0 bases, with 6 bases left between them. The CDR3 runs 14 residues. Germline-derived CDR1 and CDR2 are ENHRY and SYGVKD.

The rearrangement uses TRBV4-1 and TRBJ1-6; D is possibly TRBD1 (5 bases). The length of the CDR3 is 17 residues. Trimming pared 6 bases from V and 4 bases from J, leaving 19 bases between. Per the germline V gene, CDR1 is MGHRA and CDR2 is YSYEKL. CDR3 protein: CASRPEGPNIYNSPLHF. The DNA of the CDR3 is TGCGCCAGCAGGCCGGAGGGACCAAACATATATAATTCACCCCTCCACTTT.

This chain connects TRBV20-1 to TRBJ2-1; D is ambiguous. Per germline, CDR1 DFQATT and CDR2 SNEGSKA (reference sequence). This CDR3 region has 15 residues. V was cut by 0 bases and J by 9 bases, with 18 bases left in between. CDR3 loop: CSARDPRHNSGEQFF. The CDR3 bases are TGCAGTGCTAGAGATCCCCGGCACAACTCGGGTGAGCAGTTCTTC.

The V and J genes are TRBV5-1 and TRBJ1-1, with D possibly TRBD1 on 6 matching bases. The germline V and J ends were trimmed by 4 bases and 2 bases, with 15 bases remaining between them. The CDR3 length is 15 residues. Germline loops: CDR1 SGHRS, CDR2 YFSETQ. The CDR3 DNA sequence: TGCGCCAGCAGCCGAACGACAGGTGCAAACACTGAAGCTTTCTTT. This codes for CASSRTTGANTEAFF.

This clonotype was seen more than once but under ten times. The chain recombines TRBV7-2 with TRBJ2-7; D perhaps matches TRBD1 (6 bases). Between the trimmed V and J ends, which lost 5 bases and 7 bases, there was a span of 12 bases. The length of the CDR3 is 12 residues. The V gene's germline CDR1 is SGHTA and CDR2 FQGNSA. The CDR3 DNA is TGTGCCAGCAGCCAGGGGTGGGGGGAGCAGTACTTC. Amino acids: CASSQGWGEQYF.

The chain's CDR3 is CASSFQGSEQYF. The CDR3 DNA reads TGCGCCAGCAGCTTCCAGGGCTCCGAGCAGTACTTC. This rearrangement joins TRBV5-1 to TRBJ2-7; maybe TRBD1 (5 bases). Between the trimmed V and J ends, which lost 2 bases and 6 bases, there was a span of 9 bases. The germline gives CDR1 SGHRS, CDR2 YFSETQ. The CDR3 has 12 amino acids. Full variable domain (remainder filled in from reference TRBV5-1 and TRBJ2-7): KAGVTQTPRYLIKTRGQQVTLSCSPISGHRSVSWYQQTPGQGLQFLFEYFSETQRNKGNFPGRFSGRQFSNSRSEMNVSTLELGDSALYLCASSFQGSEQYFGPGTRLTVT.

In this sample, this clonotype turned up a few times. J is TRBJ2-1 and V is TRBV6-6; D gene unclear. Trimming cost V 6 bases and J 3 bases, with 9 bases left between them. CDR3 length equals 13 residues. Per germline, CDR1 MNHNY and CDR2 SVGAGI (reference sequence). The CDR3 here is CASRSDGYNEQFF. In DNA, the CDR3 is TGTGCCAGCAGGTCGGACGGCTACAATGAGCAGTTCTTC.

The chain has TRBV20-1 and TRBJ2-5; weak D call: TRBD1 (7 bases). The V gene's germline CDR1 is DFQATT and CDR2 SNEGSKA (reference sequence). Trimming left V 1 base short and J 11 bases short, with 17 bases between. The CDR3 runs to 13 residues. In nucleotides, the CDR3 is TGCAGTGCTAGAGGACGGCAGGGGGGTGAGCAGTACTTC. It encodes CSARGRQGGEQYF.

A few counts support this clonotype. This chain uses TRBV21-1 with TRBJ2-7. TRBV21-1 is tagged as a pseudogene. The CDR3 has 16 residues. CDR3 DNA: TGTGCCAGCAGCAAAGGGGTAACTACCCTACCCTACGAGCAGTACTTC. This translates into CASSKGVTTLPYEQYF.

The genes are TRBV4-1 and TRBJ1-6, with D unclear. V shed 1 base and J shed 4 bases, with 11 bases lying between them. CDR3 length equals 16 residues. Per germline, CDR1 MGHRA and CDR2 YSYEKL. The CDR3 coding sequence is TGCGCCAGCAGCCAAGTTCTCTCGGGGTATAATTCACCCCTCCACTTT. It codes for CASSQVLSGYNSPLHF.

A remark on this clonotype: A read error may account for a junction end that differs from germline. The DNA of the CDR3 is TGTGCCAGCAGCCCAGGGTCACAGGAGTGGAACACTGAACCTTTCTTT. Its translation is CASSPGSQEWNTEPFF. The chain combines TRBV28 with TRBJ1-1, with D maybe TRBD1 (5 bases). The CDR3 runs 16 residues. Germline V gene sequence: CDR1 MDHEN, CDR2 SYDVKM.

The chain combines TRBV20-1 with TRBJ2-1; TRBD2 agrees at 7 bases. This CDR3 is 14 amino acids long. Germline V CDR1 and CDR2: DFQATT, SNEGSKA (reference sequence). V shed 3 bases and J 7 bases; nucleotides not matched to a gene: 9. CDR3 residues: CSASGAGVGNEQFF. The CDR3 DNA sequence: TGCAGTGCTAGCGGGGCGGGAGTAGGGAATGAGCAGTTCTTC.

This sequence joins TRBV3-1 and TRBJ1-6; weak D call: TRBD1 (6 bases). Trimming took 4 bases from V and 9 from J, leaving 16 bases between them. CDR1 and CDR2 from the germline V gene are LGHDT and YNNKEL (reference sequence). This CDR3 has 15 amino acids. This chain's CDR3 is CASSLGGAVSSPLHF. Written as DNA, the CDR3 is TGTGCCAGCAGCCTCGGGGGGGCGGTCAGTTCACCCCTCCACTTT.

In its sample, this clonotype was seen a few times. The genes are TRBV10-3 and TRBJ1-1, with TRBD1 matching 8 bases. This CDR3 comprises 15 residues. The V and J ends lost 3 bases and 1 base, in that order; junction bases with no gene match: 4. CDR1 is ENHRY and CDR2 is SYGVKD in the germline V gene. The CDR3 DNA reads as TGTGCCATCAGTGACAGGGGGCAAAAGAACACTGAAGCTTTCTTT. Amino acid sequence: CAISDRGQKNTEAFF.

The gene calls are TRBV27 and TRBJ2-5, with D perhaps TRBD2 (5 bases). The CDR3 has 13 residues. Germline V CDR1 and CDR2: MNHEY, SMNVEV (reference sequence). V was cut by 2 bases and J by 11 bases, with 15 bases left in between. The CDR3 is CASSLAADTGQYF. The CDR3 bases are TGTGCCAGCAGTTTAGCGGCAGACACGGGGCAGTACTTC.

The chain recombines TRBV10-2 with TRBJ2-5; 10 positions match TRBD2. The germline CDR1 and CDR2 sequences are WSHSY and SAAADI. The V and J ends lost 0 bases and 11 bases, in that order; junction bases with no gene match: 15. The CDR3 extends over 17 amino acids. Here the CDR3 DNA reads TGCGCCAGCAGTGAGTCGACGAGTCTAGCGGGGGTCAATGAGCAGTACTTC. Encoded protein: CASSESTSLAGVNEQYF.

The gene calls are TRBV7-2 and TRBJ1-2; D possibly corresponds to TRBD1 (6 bases). The ends were cut back, 1 base at V and 2 bases at J, with 20 bases in the middle. The CDR3 has 18 residues. CDR1 SGHTA and CDR2 FQGNSA come from the germline V gene. This CDR3 is CASSLDLWGAVGNYGYTF. Written as DNA, the CDR3 is TGTGCCAGCAGCTTAGATTTGTGGGGGGCAGTCGGAAACTATGGCTACACCTTC.

The chain links TRBV30 to TRBJ2-2; unclear D gene. The CDR3 sequence is 11 residues long. Trimming left V 8 bases short and J 7 bases short, with 11 bases between. CDR1 is GTSNPN, CDR2 SVGIG, per germline (reference sequence). The CDR3 DNA follows: TGTGCCGGTCTTCGGGTCGGGGAGCTGTTTTTT. Protein: CAGLRVGELFF.

V and J are TRBV6-5 and TRBJ1-2, with D maybe TRBD1 (5 bases). Germline-derived CDR1 and CDR2 are MNHEY and SVGAGI. The CDR3 extends over 16 amino acids. With 3 bases removed from V and 3 bases from J, the gap between germline ends came to 17 bases. In nucleotides, the CDR3 is TGTGCCAGCAGTTATGGGGCCCTGGTCTCGGACTATGGCTACACCTTC. Translation gives CASSYGALVSDYGYTF.